The 27 T cell receptor beta chains below come from one sample, sequenced in a study of Ad26.COV2.S vaccination and SARS-CoV-2 variants. The protocol was immunoSEQ multiplex PCR, while the TCRdb copy is restricted to in-frame clones and leaves out a portion. The sample records about 330,000 clones, 85% to 90% being singletons. Treatment reported: roughly 18 received Ad26.COV2.S at low or high dose, single or two shots; a few received placebo; per-sample allocation not given. Day 63 after the first injection of vaccine or placebo was the sampling time. Sequencing used peripheral blood, obtained in a trial of Ad26.COV2.S vaccine versus placebo. The receptors were sampled from a person between 18 and 59 years old who received the Ad26.COV2.S COVID-19 vaccine or a placebo.

The chain couples TRBV29-1 to TRBJ1-1; tentatively, D is TRBD1 (6 bases). This CDR3 is 12 amino acids long. Germline-derived CDR1 and CDR2 are SQVTM and ANQGSEA. The V gene lost 8 bases and the J gene lost 7 bases, with 17 bases spanning the gap. The DNA of the CDR3 is TGCAGCTCCGAGGGCAACAGGGATGAAGCTTTCTTT. It is translated as CSSEGNRDEAFF.

The V and J genes are TRBV6-2 or TRBV6-3 and TRBJ2-2; the match to TRBD2 covers 7 bases. V lost 2 bases, J lost 7 bases, and 10 bases stayed unmatched. The CDR3 spans 16 residues. From germline, CDR1 is MNHEY and CDR2 SVGEGT. The CDR3 nucleotides are TGTGCCAGCAGTTACCCCGGACTAGGGCCCCTCGGGGAGCTGTTTTTT. This encodes CASSYPGLGPLGELFF.

Comment on this clone: Germline is not matched at one junction end, which may reflect a read error. The genes are TRBV13 and TRBJ1-1; the D is unclear. The CDR3 extends over 13 amino acids. Looked up from germline, CDR1 is PRHDT and CDR2 is FYEKMQ (reference sequence). The CDR3 protein is CASSQENNNEAFF. CDR3 sequence (DNA): TGTGCCAGCAGCCAAGAGAACAACAATGAAGCTTTCTTT.

The rearrangement links TRBV7-2 to TRBJ2-1; D call uncertain. Trimming shortened V by 0 bases and J by 0 bases, and 9 bases separated the two germline ends. The CDR3 is 16 residues long. Germline-derived CDR1 and CDR2 are SGHTA and FQGNSA. The CDR3 sequence: CASSLAATSSYNEQFF. The CDR3 DNA is TGTGCCAGCAGCTTAGCGGCTACCAGCTCCTACAATGAGCAGTTCTTC.

CDR3 in amino acids: CASSLSSGAQVYGYTF. CDR3 nucleotides: TGTGCCAGCAGTTTATCCTCAGGGGCCCAGGTTTATGGCTACACCTTC. The rearrangement uses TRBV27 and TRBJ1-2, with a weak D call TRBD1 (6 bases). Trimming took 0 bases from V and 5 from J, leaving 16 bases between them. The germline V gene encodes CDR1 MNHEY and CDR2 SMNVEV (reference sequence). This CDR3 has 16 amino acids.

To note about this clone: Other nucleotide sequences in the sample specify the same CDR3. This sequence joins TRBV5-1 and TRBJ2-1; possibly TRBD1 for D (5 bases). The length of the CDR3 is 14 residues. The germline V gene has CDR1 SGHRS and CDR2 YFSETQ. The V end was cut by 0 bases, the J end by 3 bases, with 7 bases between. The CDR3 DNA follows: TGCGCCAGCAGCTTGGCCCAGGGCTACAATGAGCAGTTCTTC. Protein sequence: CASSLAQGYNEQFF.

This chain uses TRBV9 with TRBJ1-2; D is ambiguous. V was trimmed by 3 bases and J by 6 bases, leaving 18 bases between them. CDR1 is SGDLS and CDR2 is YYNGEE in the germline V gene. CDR3 length equals 15 residues. Written as DNA, the CDR3 is TGTGCCAGCAGCGCAACGGACCGAAGGTTCGATGGCTACACCTTC. It specifies CASSATDRRFDGYTF.

This clone has just one count. The rearrangement joins TRBV13 to TRBJ2-5, with 15 bases that match TRBD2. The germline gives CDR1 PRHDT, CDR2 FYEKMQ (reference sequence). J was trimmed by 1 base and V by 8 bases; bases with no gene match: 8. The CDR3 extends over 17 amino acids. CDR3 amino acids: CASGAGLAGGAQETQYF. CDR3 nucleotide sequence: TGTGCCAGCGGCGCGGGACTAGCGGGGGGCGCCCAAGAGACCCAGTACTTC.

The table lists this clone with a count of one. The CDR3 is CASRHDIGEAFF. CDR3 DNA: TGTGCCAGCAGACACGACATAGGTGAAGCTTTCTTT. The gene calls are TRBV12-3 or TRBV12-4 and TRBJ1-1; D call uncertain. This CDR3 is built from 12 residues. V shed 6 bases and J shed 7 bases, with 12 bases lying between them.

The chain is built from TRBV7-2 and TRBJ2-1; a possible D gene is TRBD2 (6 bases). V gave up 7 bases and J gave up 5 bases, with 18 bases separating them. Looked up from germline, CDR1 is SGHTA and CDR2 is FQGNSA. The CDR3 is 15 amino acids. The CDR3 is CASITNWDFHNEQFF. The CDR3 DNA reads TGTGCCAGCATCACAAATTGGGACTTCCACAATGAGCAGTTCTTC. Full variable domain (remainder filled in from reference TRBV7-2 and TRBJ2-1): GAGVSQSPSNKVTEKGKDVELRCDPISGHTALYWYRQSLGQGLEFLIYFQGNSAPDKSGLPSDRFSAERTGGSVSTLTIQRTQQEDSAVYLCASITNWDFHNEQFFGPGTRLTVL.

This chain links TRBV7-8 with TRBJ2-5; 8 nucleotides agree with TRBD1. CDR1 SGHVS and CDR2 FQNEAQ come from the germline V gene. Germline trimming cut 5 bases from V and 11 bases from J; bases unmatched to any gene: 4. This CDR3 spans 11 amino acids. CDR3 DNA: TGTGCCAGCAGCCTCGACAGGGGTCAGTACTTC. It codes for CASSLDRGQYF.

This rearrangement joins TRBV7-9 to TRBJ2-4; D may be TRBD1 (5 bases). Between the trimmed V and J ends, which lost 1 base and 3 bases, there was a span of 7 bases. The CDR3 runs 14 residues. The V gene's germline CDR1 is SEHNR and CDR2 FQNEAQ (reference sequence). Here the CDR3 reads CASSLGGGKNIQYF. CDR3 nucleotides: TGTGCCAGCAGCTTAGGGGGCGGCAAAAACATTCAGTACTTC.

This clone has only one observation. V usage is TRBV3-1 (or the pseudogene TRBV3-2) and J usage is TRBJ2-3; TRBD2 matches 9 bases. The germline V gene encodes CDR1 LGHDT and CDR2 YNNKEL (reference sequence). The CDR3 runs 14 residues. V lost 5 bases to trimming and J lost 4 bases; unmatched junction nucleotides: 4. Here the CDR3 DNA reads TGTGCCAGCAGCACCCGGACTAGCGCAGATACGCAGTATTTT. Translation: CASSTRTSADTQYF.

The chain couples TRBV12-5 to TRBJ1-3; possibly TRBD1 for D (6 bases). From germline, CDR1 is LGHNT and CDR2 FRNRAP. The V end lost 6 bases, the J end lost 0 bases, and 12 bases lay between the germline ends. This CDR3 comprises 15 residues. CDR3 coding DNA: TGTGCTAGTGGACTGACAGGCTTCTCTGGAAACACCATATATTTT. Amino acid sequence: CASGLTGFSGNTIYF. The full variable domain, its missing parts supplied by reference TRBV12-5 and TRBJ1-3, is DARVTQTPRHKVTEMGQEVTMRCQPILGHNTVFWYRQTMMQGLELLAYFRNRAPLDDSGMPKDRFSAEMPDATLATLKIQPSEPRDSAVYFCASGLTGFSGNTIYFGEGSWLTVV.

The V gene is TRBV12-3 or TRBV12-4, the J gene TRBJ2-5; D may be TRBD2 (5 bases). The CDR3 loop spans 13 amino acids. V gave up 6 bases and J gave up 4 bases, with 12 bases separating them. The CDR3 sequence: CASRSRVSETQYF. The DNA of the CDR3 is TGTGCCAGCAGGTCGAGGGTGTCAGAGACCCAGTACTTC.

V gene TRBV9 combines with J gene TRBJ2-1; 8 nucleotides agree with TRBD2. CDR3 size: 16 residues. Germline CDR1 is SGDLS and CDR2 is YYNGEE. The junction had 9 bases not matched to a gene; V was cut back by 3 bases and J by 4 bases. CDR3 DNA: TGTGCCAGCAGCGGGCCGGGACTAGGGACTTACAATGAGCAGTTCTTC. It specifies CASSGPGLGTYNEQFF.

This chain joins TRBV6-5 and TRBJ1-2, with 7 positions matching TRBD1. The CDR3 totals 15 residues. CDR1 and CDR2 from the germline V gene are MNHEY and SVGAGI. V trimming: 2 bases; J trimming: 4 bases; junction bases outside the gene matches: 7. CDR3 protein: CASSYATGRTYGYTF. CDR3 DNA: TGTGCCAGCAGTTACGCGACAGGGCGTACCTATGGCTACACCTTC.

The V call is TRBV5-1, the J call TRBJ2-5; D call uncertain. The CDR3 spans 15 residues. V gave up 7 bases and J gave up 4 bases, with 20 bases separating them. The germline CDR1 and CDR2 sequences are SGHRS and YFSETQ. CDR3: CASSITEEELETQYF. The CDR3 nucleotides read TGCGCCAGCTCTATAACAGAAGAGGAATTAGAGACCCAGTACTTC.

The CDR3 sequence: CSVGGGTETQYF. The CDR3, as DNA: TGCAGCGTTGGGGGGGGTACAGAGACCCAGTACTTC. J is TRBJ2-5 and V is TRBV29-1, with 7 bases that match TRBD2. Germline V gene lookup returns CDR1 SQVTM and CDR2 ANQGSEA. The CDR3 contains 12 residues. V trimming: 4 bases; J trimming: 4 bases; junction bases outside the gene matches: 3.

This clone showed up just once. The rearrangement uses TRBV3-1 (or the pseudogene TRBV3-2) and TRBJ2-1; D is undetermined. V shed 0 bases and J shed 9 bases, with 9 bases lying between them. CDR1 LGHDT and CDR2 YNNKEL come from the germline V gene (reference sequence). There are 13 residues in the CDR3. CDR3 bases: TGTGCCAGCAGCCAAGATCTTATGCGTGAGCAGTTCTTC. Translated: CASSQDLMREQFF.

The chain uses TRBV5-1 and TRBJ1-1; D gene ambiguous. V was pared by 4 bases and J by 1 base, with 14 bases between. The CDR3 is 15 amino acids. Germline V gene lookup returns CDR1 SGHRS and CDR2 YFSETQ. CDR3 DNA sequence: TGCGCCAGCAGCCCCCGGGCAGGCGGGAACACTGAAGCTTTCTTT. Translation: CASSPRAGGNTEAFF.

The chain has TRBV4-3 and TRBJ2-5; possibly TRBD2 for D (6 bases). Germline CDR1 and CDR2: LGHNA and YSLEER. With 0 bases removed from V and 2 bases from J, the gap between germline ends came to 16 bases. This CDR3 contains 17 residues. Here the CDR3 DNA reads TGCGCCAGCAGCCAAGATCGGGGAATTAGCGGACAAGAGACCCAGTACTTC. Translated, it gives CASSQDRGISGQETQYF.

V usage is TRBV6-4 and J usage is TRBJ2-3; TRBD2 agrees at 11 bases. Germline CDR1 and CDR2: MRHNA and SNTAGT. Trimming cost V 4 bases and J 4 bases; bases outside gene matches: 1. This CDR3 contains 14 residues. As DNA, the CDR3 is TGTGCCAGCAGTGTAGCGGGGGGGCCAGATACGCAGTATTTT. This codes for CASSVAGGPDTQYF.

The CDR3 spells CASSYTTDTQYF. As DNA, the CDR3 is TGTGCCAGCAGTTACACAACAGATACGCAGTATTTT. The J gene is TRBJ2-3, the V gene TRBV6-5; no reliable D call. V lost 2 bases to trimming and J lost 3 bases, with 3 bases between them. There are 12 residues in the CDR3. The germline CDR1 and CDR2 sequences are MNHEY and SVGAGI.

This clone appeared a few times. The chain carries TRBV6-6 and TRBJ1-1; D is unclear. The germline gives CDR1 MNHNY, CDR2 SVGAGI (reference sequence). V lost 3 bases and J lost 0, with 8 bases in between. This CDR3 is built from 14 residues. The CDR3 loop reads CASSYRTVNTEAFF. The CDR3, as DNA: TGTGCCAGCAGTTATCGTACAGTGAACACTGAAGCTTTCTTT.

The chain links TRBV19 to TRBJ2-7; D is perhaps TRBD1 or TRBD2 (5 bases each). Germline V gene data show CDR1 as LNHDA and CDR2 as SQIVND (reference sequence). V was cut by 5 bases and J by 3 bases, with 20 bases left in between. The length of the CDR3 is 16 residues. In DNA form, the CDR3 reads TGTGCCAGTAGTCCCTTGTACGGTTGGGACCGCTACGAGCAGTACTTC. The encoded protein is CASSPLYGWDRYEQYF. Together with reference TRBV19 and TRBJ2-7, the CDR3 gives the full variable domain: DGGITQSPKYLFRKEGQNVTLSCEQNLNHDAMYWYRQDPGQGLRLIYYSQIVNDFQKGDIAEGYSVSREKKESFPLTVTSAQKNPTAFYLCASSPLYGWDRYEQYFGPGTRLTVT.

The rearrangement joins TRBV4-3 to TRBJ1-1; D is possibly TRBD1 (6 bases). The CDR3 consists of 15 residues. Germline CDR1 is LGHNA and CDR2 is YSLEER. V was trimmed by 0 bases and J by 5 bases, leaving 13 bases between them. The CDR3 DNA reads as TGCGCCAGCAGCCAAGATTATAGGACAGTTACTGAAGCTTTCTTT. Translated: CASSQDYRTVTEAFF.